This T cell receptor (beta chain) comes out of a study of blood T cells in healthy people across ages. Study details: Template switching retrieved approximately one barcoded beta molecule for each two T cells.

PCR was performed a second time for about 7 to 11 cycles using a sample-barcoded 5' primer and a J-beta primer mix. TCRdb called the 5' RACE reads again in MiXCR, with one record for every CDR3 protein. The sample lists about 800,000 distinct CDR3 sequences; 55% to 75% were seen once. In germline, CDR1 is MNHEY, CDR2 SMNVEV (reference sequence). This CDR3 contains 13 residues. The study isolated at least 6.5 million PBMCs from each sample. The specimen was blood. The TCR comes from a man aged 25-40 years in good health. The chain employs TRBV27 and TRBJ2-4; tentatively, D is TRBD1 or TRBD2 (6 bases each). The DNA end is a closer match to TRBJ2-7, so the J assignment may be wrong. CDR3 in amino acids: CASSWGAPYEQYF. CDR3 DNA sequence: TGTGCCAGCAGTTGGGGGGCGCCCTACGAGCAGTACTTC.